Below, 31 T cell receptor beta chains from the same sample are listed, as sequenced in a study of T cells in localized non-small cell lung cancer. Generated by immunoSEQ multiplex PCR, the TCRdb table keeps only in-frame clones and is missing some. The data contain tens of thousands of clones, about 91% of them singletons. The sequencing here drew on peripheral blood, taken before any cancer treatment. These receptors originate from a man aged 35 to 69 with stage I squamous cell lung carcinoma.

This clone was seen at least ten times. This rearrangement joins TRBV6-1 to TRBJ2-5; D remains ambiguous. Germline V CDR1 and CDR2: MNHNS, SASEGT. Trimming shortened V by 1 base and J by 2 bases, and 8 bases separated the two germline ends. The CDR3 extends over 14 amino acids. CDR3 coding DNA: TGTGCCAGCAGTGAAGGTCTGAGTCAAGAGACCCAGTACTTC. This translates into CASSEGLSQETQYF.

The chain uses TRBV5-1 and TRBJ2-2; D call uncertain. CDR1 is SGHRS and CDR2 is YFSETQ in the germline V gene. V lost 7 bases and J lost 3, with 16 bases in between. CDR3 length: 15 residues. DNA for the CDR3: TGCGCCAGCTCAGGAAGGGATAGTCACACCGGGGAGCTGTTTTTT. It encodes CASSGRDSHTGELFF. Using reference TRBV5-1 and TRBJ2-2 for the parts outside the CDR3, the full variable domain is KAGVTQTPRYLIKTRGQQVTLSCSPISGHRSVSWYQQTPGQGLQFLFEYFSETQRNKGNFPGRFSGRQFSNSRSEMNVSTLELGDSALYLCASSGRDSHTGELFFGEGSRLTVL.

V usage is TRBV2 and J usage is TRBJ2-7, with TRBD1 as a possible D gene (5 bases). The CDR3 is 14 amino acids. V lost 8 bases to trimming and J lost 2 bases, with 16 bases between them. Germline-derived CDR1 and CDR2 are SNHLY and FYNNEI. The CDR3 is CASRQGISTYEQYF. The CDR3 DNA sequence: TGTGCCAGCCGTCAGGGTATTTCGACCTACGAGCAGTACTTC.

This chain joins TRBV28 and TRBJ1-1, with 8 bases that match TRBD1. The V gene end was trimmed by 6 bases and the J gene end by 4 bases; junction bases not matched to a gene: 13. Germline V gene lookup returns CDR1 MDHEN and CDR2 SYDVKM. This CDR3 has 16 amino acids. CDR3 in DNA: TGTGCCAGCAGCTCCCTGGGAACAGGGGGGTTCACTGAAGCTTTCTTT. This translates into CASSSLGTGGFTEAFF.

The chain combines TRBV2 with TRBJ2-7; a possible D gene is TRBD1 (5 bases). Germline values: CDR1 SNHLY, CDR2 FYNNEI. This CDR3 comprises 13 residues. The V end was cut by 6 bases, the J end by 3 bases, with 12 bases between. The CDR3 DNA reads TGTGCCAGCAGCAGAAGACAGAACTACGAGCAGTACTTC. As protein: CASSRRQNYEQYF.

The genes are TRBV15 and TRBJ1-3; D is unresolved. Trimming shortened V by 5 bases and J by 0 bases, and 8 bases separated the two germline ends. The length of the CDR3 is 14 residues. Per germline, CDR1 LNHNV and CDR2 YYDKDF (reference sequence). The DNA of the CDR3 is TGTGCCACCAGCGACCAGAGCTCTGGAAACACCATATATTTT. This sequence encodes CATSDQSSGNTIYF.

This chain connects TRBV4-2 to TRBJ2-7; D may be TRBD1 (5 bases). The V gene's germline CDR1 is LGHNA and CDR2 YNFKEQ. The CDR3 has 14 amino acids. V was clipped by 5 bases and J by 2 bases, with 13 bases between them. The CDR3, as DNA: TGTGCCAGCAGCGTCCGACAGTGGACCTACGAGCAGTACTTC. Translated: CASSVRQWTYEQYF.

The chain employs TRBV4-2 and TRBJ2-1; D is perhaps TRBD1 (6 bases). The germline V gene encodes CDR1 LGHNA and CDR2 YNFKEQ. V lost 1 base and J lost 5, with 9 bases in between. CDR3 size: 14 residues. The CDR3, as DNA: TGTGCCAGCAGCCAAGTTGGGGGCGACAATGAGCAGTTCTTC. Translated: CASSQVGGDNEQFF.

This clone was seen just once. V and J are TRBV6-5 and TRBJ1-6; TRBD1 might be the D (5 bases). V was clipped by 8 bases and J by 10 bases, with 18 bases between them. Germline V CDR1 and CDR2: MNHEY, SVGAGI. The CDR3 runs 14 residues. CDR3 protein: CASGNWDPRSPLHF. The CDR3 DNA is TGTGCCAGCGGAAACTGGGACCCTCGGTCACCCCTCCACTTT.

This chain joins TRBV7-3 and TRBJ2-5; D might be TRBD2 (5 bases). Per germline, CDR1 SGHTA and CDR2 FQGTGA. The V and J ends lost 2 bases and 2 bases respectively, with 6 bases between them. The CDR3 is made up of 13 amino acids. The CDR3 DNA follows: TGTGCCAGCAGCTTAGAGCGGCAAGAGACCCAGTACTTC. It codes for CASSLERQETQYF.

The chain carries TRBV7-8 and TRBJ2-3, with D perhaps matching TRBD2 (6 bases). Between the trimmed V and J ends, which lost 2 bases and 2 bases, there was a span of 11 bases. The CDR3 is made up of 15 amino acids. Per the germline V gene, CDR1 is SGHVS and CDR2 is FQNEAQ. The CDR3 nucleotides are TGTGCCAGCAGCTTAATGGCGGGGCTCACAGATACGCAGTATTTT. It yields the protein CASSLMAGLTDTQYF.

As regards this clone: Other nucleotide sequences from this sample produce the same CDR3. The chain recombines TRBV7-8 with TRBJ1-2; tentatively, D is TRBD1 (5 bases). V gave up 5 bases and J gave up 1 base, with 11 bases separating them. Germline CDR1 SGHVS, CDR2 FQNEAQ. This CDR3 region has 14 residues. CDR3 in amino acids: CASSPGQGNYGYTF. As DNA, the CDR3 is TGTGCCAGCAGCCCCGGCCAGGGTAACTATGGCTACACCTTC.

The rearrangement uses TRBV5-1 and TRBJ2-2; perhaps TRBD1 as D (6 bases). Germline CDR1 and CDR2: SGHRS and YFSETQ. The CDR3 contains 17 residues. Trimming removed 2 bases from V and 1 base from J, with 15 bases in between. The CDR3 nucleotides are TGCGCCAGCAGCTTCGCACTGGACAGCCTGAACACCGGGGAGCTGTTTTTT. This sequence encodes CASSFALDSLNTGELFF.

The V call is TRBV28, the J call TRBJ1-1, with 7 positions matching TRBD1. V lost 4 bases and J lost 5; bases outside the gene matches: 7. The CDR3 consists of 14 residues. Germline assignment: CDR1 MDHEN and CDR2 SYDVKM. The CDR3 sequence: CASSSPHRGTEAFF. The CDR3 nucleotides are TGTGCCAGCAGTTCCCCACACAGGGGAACTGAAGCTTTCTTT.

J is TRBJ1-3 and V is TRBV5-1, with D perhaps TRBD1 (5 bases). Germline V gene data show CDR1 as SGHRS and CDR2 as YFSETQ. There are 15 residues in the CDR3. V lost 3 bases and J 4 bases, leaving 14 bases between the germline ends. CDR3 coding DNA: TGCGCCAGCAGCTCAGGAACAGGACAAGGAAACACCATATATTTT. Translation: CASSSGTGQGNTIYF.

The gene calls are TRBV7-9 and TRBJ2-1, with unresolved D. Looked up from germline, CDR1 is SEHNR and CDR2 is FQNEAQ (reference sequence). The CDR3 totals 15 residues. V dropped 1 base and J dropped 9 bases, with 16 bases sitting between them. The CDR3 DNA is TGTGCCAGCAGCTTAGTAGCAGGTCACAGAAGTGAGCAGTTCTTC. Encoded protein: CASSLVAGHRSEQFF.

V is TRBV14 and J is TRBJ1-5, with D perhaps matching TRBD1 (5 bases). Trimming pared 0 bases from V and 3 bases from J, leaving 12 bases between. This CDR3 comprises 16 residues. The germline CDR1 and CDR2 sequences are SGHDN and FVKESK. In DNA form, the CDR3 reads TGTGCCAGCAGCCAAGATTTCGGGGGGTCCAATCAGCCCCAGCATTTT. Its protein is CASSQDFGGSNQPQHF.

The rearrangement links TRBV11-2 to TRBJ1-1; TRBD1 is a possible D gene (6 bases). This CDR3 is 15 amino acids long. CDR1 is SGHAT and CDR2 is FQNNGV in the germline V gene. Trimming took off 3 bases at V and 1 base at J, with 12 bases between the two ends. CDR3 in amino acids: CASSFYGTTNTEAFF. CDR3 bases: TGTGCCAGCAGCTTTTACGGGACAACGAACACTGAAGCTTTCTTT.

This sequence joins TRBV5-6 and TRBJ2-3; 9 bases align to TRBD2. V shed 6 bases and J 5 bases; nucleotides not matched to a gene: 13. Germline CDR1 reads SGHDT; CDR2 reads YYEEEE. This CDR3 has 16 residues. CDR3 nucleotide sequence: TGTGCCAGCACGAGGTTCACTAGCGGGTCCGTAGATACGCAGTATTTT. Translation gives CASTRFTSGSVDTQYF. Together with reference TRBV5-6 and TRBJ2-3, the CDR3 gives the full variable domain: DAGVTQSPTHLIKTRGQQVTLRCSPKSGHDTVSWYQQALGQGPQFIFQYYEEEERQRGNFPDRFSGHQFPNYSSELNVNALLLGDSALYLCASTRFTSGSVDTQYFGPGTRLTVL.

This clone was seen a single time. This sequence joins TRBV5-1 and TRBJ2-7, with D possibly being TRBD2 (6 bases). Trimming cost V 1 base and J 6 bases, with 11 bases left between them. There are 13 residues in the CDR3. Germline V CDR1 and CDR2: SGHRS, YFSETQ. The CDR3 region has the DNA TGCGCCAGCAGCTTGACACTAGCAGCCGAGCAGTACTTC. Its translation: CASSLTLAAEQYF.

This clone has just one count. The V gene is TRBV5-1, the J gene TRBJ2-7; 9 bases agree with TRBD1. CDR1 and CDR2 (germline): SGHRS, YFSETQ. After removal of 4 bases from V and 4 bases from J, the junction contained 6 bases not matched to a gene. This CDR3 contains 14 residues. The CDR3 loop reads CASSPGQGPYEQYF. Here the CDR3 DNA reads TGCGCCAGCAGCCCGGGACAGGGACCTTACGAGCAGTACTTC. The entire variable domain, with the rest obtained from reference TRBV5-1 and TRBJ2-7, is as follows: KAGVTQTPRYLIKTRGQQVTLSCSPISGHRSVSWYQQTPGQGLQFLFEYFSETQRNKGNFPGRFSGRQFSNSRSEMNVSTLELGDSALYLCASSPGQGPYEQYFGPGTRLTVT.

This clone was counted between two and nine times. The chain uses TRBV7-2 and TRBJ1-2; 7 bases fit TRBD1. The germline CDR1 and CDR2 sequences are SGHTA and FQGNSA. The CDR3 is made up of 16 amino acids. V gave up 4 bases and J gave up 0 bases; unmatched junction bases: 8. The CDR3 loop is CASSSRRDSTNYGYTF. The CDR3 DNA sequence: TGTGCCAGCAGCTCCCGCCGGGACAGCACTAACTATGGCTACACCTTC.

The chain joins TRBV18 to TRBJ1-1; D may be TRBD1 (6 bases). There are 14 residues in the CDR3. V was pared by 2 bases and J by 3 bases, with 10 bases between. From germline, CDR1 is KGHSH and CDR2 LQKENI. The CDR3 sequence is CASSPTAGDTEAFF. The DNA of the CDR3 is TGTGCCAGCTCACCAACAGCAGGGGACACTGAAGCTTTCTTT.

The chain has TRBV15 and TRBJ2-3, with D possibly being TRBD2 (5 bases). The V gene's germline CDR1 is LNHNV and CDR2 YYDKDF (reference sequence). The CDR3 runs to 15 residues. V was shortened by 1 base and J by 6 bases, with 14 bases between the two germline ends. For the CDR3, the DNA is TGTGCCACCAGCAGAGGGACTCCCTACACGGATACGCAGTATTTT. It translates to CATSRGTPYTDTQYF. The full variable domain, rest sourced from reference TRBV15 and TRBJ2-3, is DAMVIQNPRYQVTQFGKPVTLSCSQTLNHNVMYWYQQKSSQAPKLLFHYYDKDFNNEADTPDNFQSRRPNTSFCFLDIRSPGLGDTAMYLCATSRGTPYTDTQYFGPGTRLTVL.

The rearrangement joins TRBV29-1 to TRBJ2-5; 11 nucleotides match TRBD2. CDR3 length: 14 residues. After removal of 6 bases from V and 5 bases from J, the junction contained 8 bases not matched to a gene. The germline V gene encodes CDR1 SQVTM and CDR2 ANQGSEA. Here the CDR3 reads CSVGSGGAIETQYF. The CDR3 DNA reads TGCAGCGTCGGTAGCGGGGGGGCGATCGAGACCCAGTACTTC.

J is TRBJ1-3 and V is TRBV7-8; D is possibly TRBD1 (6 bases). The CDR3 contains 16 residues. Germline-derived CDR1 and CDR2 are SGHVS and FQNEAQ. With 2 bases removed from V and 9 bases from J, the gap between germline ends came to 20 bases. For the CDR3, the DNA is TGTGCCAGCAGCTTAAGGGGCAGGGGAGTTTATACCACCATATATTTT. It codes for CASSLRGRGVYTTIYF.

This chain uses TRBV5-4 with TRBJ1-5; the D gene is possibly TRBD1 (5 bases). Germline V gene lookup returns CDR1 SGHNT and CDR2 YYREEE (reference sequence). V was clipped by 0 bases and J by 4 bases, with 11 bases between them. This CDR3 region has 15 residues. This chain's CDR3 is CASSLGGTMNQPQHF. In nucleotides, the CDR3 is TGTGCCAGCAGCTTGGGGGGGACCATGAATCAGCCCCAGCATTTT.

DNA for the CDR3: TGTGCCTGGAGGGATGGCGGGGGCCGCCAAGAGACCCAGTACTTC. Residues: CAWRDGGGRQETQYF. The rearrangement links TRBV30 to TRBJ2-5; weak D call: TRBD2 (7 bases). Germline V gene sequence: CDR1 GTSNPN, CDR2 SVGIG (reference sequence). V was trimmed by 3 bases and J by 1 base, leaving 15 bases between them. The CDR3 totals 15 residues.

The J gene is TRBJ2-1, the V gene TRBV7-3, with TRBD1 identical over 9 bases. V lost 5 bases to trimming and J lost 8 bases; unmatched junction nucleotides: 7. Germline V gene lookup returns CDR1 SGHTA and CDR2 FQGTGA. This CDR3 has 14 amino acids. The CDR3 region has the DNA TGTGCCAGCAGCCCGGGACAGGGTCGCGATGAGCAGTTCTTC. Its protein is CASSPGQGRDEQFF.

This CDR3 is CASSEVRRNEQFF. CDR3 nucleotides: TGTGCCAGCAGTGAAGTAAGGCGCAATGAGCAGTTCTTC. V gene TRBV6-1 combines with J gene TRBJ2-1; D is undetermined. Trimming pared 1 base from V and 6 bases from J, leaving 7 bases between. The CDR3 is made up of 13 amino acids. In germline, CDR1 is MNHNS, CDR2 SASEGT.

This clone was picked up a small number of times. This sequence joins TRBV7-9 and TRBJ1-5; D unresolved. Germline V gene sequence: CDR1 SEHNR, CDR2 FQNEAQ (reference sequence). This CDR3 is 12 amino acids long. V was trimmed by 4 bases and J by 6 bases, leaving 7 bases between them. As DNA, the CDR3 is TGTGCCAGCAGCTCCCTTAGTCAGCCCCAGCATTTT. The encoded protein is CASSSLSQPQHF.